The 22 T cell receptor beta chains below come from one sample, sequenced in a study of cytomegalovirus exposure and HLA in healthy donors. The table came from immunoSEQ multiplex PCR; TCRdb's copy has only in-frame clones and leaves some out. There are hundreds of thousands of clones in the sample; roughly 87% occur only once, and roughly 2% lies in the top ten. Sequenced sample: PBMCs. The receptors come from a woman under 30 in good health and CMV-seropositive.

The chain has TRBV27 and TRBJ2-1, with 7 positions matching TRBD2. Germline values: CDR1 MNHEY, CDR2 SMNVEV (reference sequence). The CDR3 is 15 residues long. V shed 2 bases, J shed 4 bases, and the junction held 5 bases outside the gene matches. The CDR3 spells CASSLGLADYNEQFF. DNA of the CDR3: TGTGCCAGCAGTTTAGGGCTAGCGGATTACAATGAGCAGTTCTTC.

The chain is built from TRBV7-9 and TRBJ2-7; a weak D match, TRBD2 (6 bases). The CDR3 runs to 12 residues. Trimming removed 6 bases from V and 5 bases from J, with 11 bases in between. Per germline, CDR1 SEHNR and CDR2 FQNEAQ (reference sequence). The CDR3 loop reads CASSEGRNEQYF. The CDR3 nucleotides are TGTGCCAGCAGTGAGGGGAGGAACGAGCAGTACTTC.

The V and J genes are TRBV19 and TRBJ2-1, with 9 bases fitting TRBD1. Unmatched junction bases numbered 4, after V lost 4 bases and J lost 6 bases. The CDR3 runs 14 residues. Germline V lookup: CDR1 LNHDA, CDR2 SQIVND (reference sequence). The CDR3 nucleotides are TGTGCCAGTAGTACCGGGACAGGGTTCAATGAGCAGTTCTTC. It yields the protein CASSTGTGFNEQFF.

This clone has only one observation. The CDR3 loop reads CASSATGVYGYTF. The DNA for the CDR3 is TGTGCCAGCAGTGCCACAGGAGTCTATGGCTACACCTTC. This chain uses TRBV6-4 with TRBJ1-2, with D maybe TRBD1 (5 bases). V dropped 4 bases and J dropped 4 bases, with 10 bases sitting between them. The CDR3 consists of 13 residues. The germline V gene encodes CDR1 MRHNA and CDR2 SNTAGT.

V usage is TRBV19 and J usage is TRBJ1-1; no clear D. The V end lost 5 bases, the J end lost 1 base, and 23 bases lay between the germline ends. Germline CDR1 is LNHDA and CDR2 is SQIVND (reference sequence). This CDR3 region has 18 residues. The CDR3 reads CASSFIGFKGDQNTEAFF. The CDR3 DNA is TGTGCCAGTAGTTTCATCGGGTTTAAGGGAGACCAGAACACTGAAGCTTTCTTT.

This clone has more than one count but fewer than ten. The genes are TRBV19 and TRBJ2-3; D call uncertain. The germline V gene encodes CDR1 LNHDA and CDR2 SQIVND (reference sequence). CDR3 length equals 12 residues. V was trimmed by 5 bases and J by 2 bases, leaving 5 bases between them. The CDR3: CASSWPTDTQYF. The CDR3 bases are TGTGCCAGTAGTTGGCCCACAGATACGCAGTATTTT.

This chain uses TRBV11-2 with TRBJ2-7, with TRBD1 matching over 11 bases. The CDR3 is made up of 16 amino acids. In germline, CDR1 is SGHAT, CDR2 FQNNGV. J gave up 4 bases and V 0 bases, and 5 bases lay outside the gene matches. As DNA, the CDR3 is TGTGCCAGCAGCTTAGAGGGGGGACAGGGGGTTTACGAGCAGTACTTC. This sequence encodes CASSLEGGQGVYEQYF.

The chain is built from TRBV28 and TRBJ2-7; 7 bases are shared with TRBD2. The germline V gene has CDR1 MDHEN and CDR2 SYDVKM. After removal of 3 bases from V and 3 bases from J, the junction contained 8 bases not matched to a gene. The CDR3 is 15 residues long. The CDR3 coding sequence is TGTGCCAGCAGTTTTATCCGGCGGGGGAACTACGAGCAGTACTTC. Amino acids: CASSFIRRGNYEQYF.

The V and J genes are TRBV5-1 and TRBJ1-1; 8 bases map to TRBD1. Germline lookup yields CDR1 SGHRS and CDR2 YFSETQ. The length of the CDR3 is 16 residues. V trimming: 6 bases; J trimming: 0 bases; junction bases outside the gene matches: 10. The chain's CDR3 is CASNSAGGSMNTEAFF. The CDR3 DNA sequence: TGCGCCAGCAATTCGGCAGGGGGCTCTATGAACACTGAAGCTTTCTTT.

The chain carries TRBV19 and TRBJ2-5, with D tentatively TRBD1 (6 bases). This CDR3 has 11 residues. V was trimmed by 6 bases and J by 7 bases, leaving 9 bases between them. Germline assignment: CDR1 LNHDA and CDR2 SQIVND (reference sequence). The CDR3 is CASSTGLTQYF. CDR3 coding DNA: TGTGCCAGTAGCACAGGGTTGACCCAGTACTTC.

As to this clone: The germline gene is not matched at one end of the junction; a read error may be the cause. The CDR3 DNA is TGTGCCAGCAAGTCTTACTTTCACCCCACGGGGGGGCTGTTTTTT. Protein product: CASKSYFHPTGGLFF. The rearrangement links TRBV2 to TRBJ2-2, with 7 bases identical to TRBD2. The germline gives CDR1 SNHLY, CDR2 FYNNEI. The CDR3 length is 15 residues. Full variable domain (remainder filled in from reference TRBV2 and TRBJ2-2): EPEVTQTPSHQVTQMGQEVILRCVPISNHLYFYWYRQILGQKVEFLVSFYNNEISEKSEIFDDQFSVERPDGSNFTLKIRSTKLEDSAMYFCASKSYFHPTGGLFFGEGSRLTVL.

The rearrangement uses TRBV5-6 and TRBJ2-6; 7 positions match TRBD1. V dropped 0 bases and J dropped 1; count of bases not matched to a gene: 7. CDR1 is SGHDT, CDR2 YYEEEE, per germline. The CDR3 length is 18 residues. In DNA form, the CDR3 reads TGTGCCAGCAGCTTGGACAGGGGTGCCCTTTCTGGGGCCAACGTCCTGACTTTC. Translating gives CASSLDRGALSGANVLTF.

The CDR3 region has the DNA TGTGCCAGCAGTGAAGCCAAACTAGCGGGCCCGCAGTTCTTC. Translated: CASSEAKLAGPQFF. The chain combines TRBV2 with TRBJ2-1; 9 nucleotides agree with TRBD2. The CDR3 extends over 14 amino acids. V was pared by 0 bases and J by 12 bases, with 6 bases of the junction left unmatched. Germline-derived CDR1 and CDR2 are SNHLY and FYNNEI.

The chain uses TRBV4-1 and TRBJ2-1, with 11 bases lining up with TRBD2. Germline values: CDR1 MGHRA, CDR2 YSYEKL. The CDR3 spans 17 residues. The trim removed 4 bases at V and 5 bases at J, leaving 10 bases unmatched. This CDR3 is CASSLPPGTSGDNEQFF. CDR3 DNA: TGCGCCAGCAGCCTCCCCCCCGGGACTAGCGGAGACAATGAGCAGTTCTTC.

The J gene is TRBJ1-4, the V gene TRBV7-9, with D possibly TRBD1 on 6 matching bases. The V gene's germline CDR1 is SEHNR and CDR2 FQNEAQ (reference sequence). CDR3 length: 16 amino acids. V lost 1 base and J 7 bases, leaving 16 bases between the germline ends. The CDR3 nucleotides read TGTGCCAGCAGCTTAGGGTCCGGCAGGGGCGGTGAAAAACTGTTTTTT. It specifies CASSLGSGRGGEKLFF.

Only a few counts were recorded for this clone. This sequence joins TRBV4-1 and TRBJ1-2, with TRBD1 as a possible D gene (6 bases). CDR3 length: 15 residues. Germline CDR1 MGHRA, CDR2 YSYEKL. Trimming pared 4 bases from V and 4 bases from J, leaving 16 bases between. CDR3 in amino acids: CASSPQAGEGYGYTF. In nucleotides, the CDR3 is TGCGCCAGCAGCCCTCAGGCAGGGGAGGGCTATGGCTACACCTTC.

This clone showed up just a few times. The rearrangement joins TRBV30 to TRBJ1-5; D is perhaps TRBD1 (5 bases). Germline lookup yields CDR1 GTSNPN and CDR2 SVGIG (reference sequence). The ends were cut back, 2 bases at V and 2 bases at J, with 13 bases in the middle. The CDR3 is 15 residues long. Here the CDR3 DNA reads TGTGCCTGGAGTCTTGGGGCATCTGGCAATCAGCCCCAGCATTTT. As protein: CAWSLGASGNQPQHF.

J is TRBJ2-3 and V is TRBV11-2, with 7 bases that match TRBD1. V trimming: 0 bases; J trimming: 6 bases; junction bases outside the gene matches: 3. The CDR3 covers 14 residues. Germline V lookup: CDR1 SGHAT, CDR2 FQNNGV. As DNA, the CDR3 is TGTGCCAGCAGCTTAGATACAGGGGTGGATACGCAGTATTTT. It encodes CASSLDTGVDTQYF.

V usage is TRBV9 and J usage is TRBJ2-1, with 8 positions matching TRBD2. Unmatched junction bases numbered 7, after V lost 4 bases and J lost 4 bases. This CDR3 is 15 amino acids long. CDR1 is SGDLS and CDR2 is YYNGEE in the germline V gene. The CDR3 reads CASSPGLAEYNEQFF. DNA for the CDR3: TGTGCCAGCAGCCCAGGACTAGCCGAATACAATGAGCAGTTCTTC.

The V call is TRBV25-1, the J call TRBJ2-3, with 7 bases fitting TRBD1. Germline values: CDR1 MGHDK, CDR2 SYGVNS. The trim removed 6 bases at V and 0 bases at J, leaving 9 bases unmatched. There are 16 residues in the CDR3. In DNA, the CDR3 is TGTGCCAGCAGCGAACGAAGGACAGGTAGCACAGATACGCAGTATTTT. It translates to CASSERRTGSTDTQYF.

The chain uses TRBV4-1 and TRBJ2-1; 10 bases line up with TRBD2. The germline V gene has CDR1 MGHRA and CDR2 YSYEKL. The CDR3 is 16 residues long. V dropped 2 bases and J dropped 4; count of bases not matched to a gene: 5. The CDR3 is CASSQKASGGYNEQFF. The CDR3 DNA reads TGCGCCAGCAGCCAAAAAGCTAGCGGGGGATACAATGAGCAGTTCTTC.

The genes are TRBV19 and TRBJ1-5; a possible D gene is TRBD1 (5 bases). Per germline, CDR1 LNHDA and CDR2 SQIVND (reference sequence). The V and J ends lost 6 bases and 5 bases respectively, with 11 bases between them. The CDR3 totals 13 residues. CDR3 in amino acids: CASRGGGDQPQHF. DNA of the CDR3: TGTGCCAGTAGGGGGGGAGGGGATCAGCCCCAGCATTTT.